The entry that follows covers one T cell receptor (beta chain) sequence. What this receptor recognizes is not known. The record has no base qualities; no much larger clone is one base away. Blood bank volunteers in Maryland, USA served as the healthy controls. Unsorted PBMC libraries were generated from 2 million PBMCs stored in RNAlater at -80 °C until RNA extraction. Peripheral blood was subjected to Ficoll-Hypaque density gradient centrifugation to isolate PBMCs, which were then cryopreserved in liquid nitrogen. cDNA was synthesized by template-switch 5'RACE using a primer carrying a 10-nucleotide random unique molecular identifier by which each TCR transcript was tagged. Every sequencing run covered 15-18 subjects and yielded more than 160 million TCR-beta sequences. The RNeasy kit was used to extract total RNA. Using the KAPA Real-time Library Amplification kit, TCR-beta VDJ regions were amplified with primers for the TCR constant region and the 5'RACE anchor. A first PCR added sample indexes and Illumina adaptors, after which a second PCR increased the library yield. The roughly 650 bp TCR product was size-selected on a 2% E-gel SizeSelection system after Ampure bead purification. Before pooling, library quality was assessed on a Bioanalyzer, concentration was determined with Qubit, and library quantification was performed with the Kapa Library Quantification kit. An Illumina HiSeq 2500 sequenced the libraries paired-end 2 x 150 bp. To increase sequence diversity, roughly 24-30% phiX was spiked into each library pool. The paper's processing steps were these. The quality-filtered reads were processed with the UMI-based MiGEC pipeline, whose error correction step removed more than 80% of the raw TCR sequences. IMGT germline references were used for alignment of VDJ genes, and clonotypes were defined by a unique CDR3 amino acid sequence together with V-J genes. Clonal expansion, Shannon diversity, and CDR3 relatedness (CalcPairwiseDistances, ClusterSamples) were evaluated with VDJtools, and phylogenetic trees were built with CLCbio workbench. Expanded clones were defined as having at least 8 unique UMIs, based on coefficient-of-variation modelling across technical triplicates. The public reads were quality trimmed at Q25 with fastp and then assembled into clones with MiXCR by TCRdb, keeping productive beta chains. Rows matching on CDR3 protein sequence are summarized as one entry with the most common DNA and genes. TCRdb's processing, not the authors', yielded these V and J calls. The sample table records roughly 50,000 distinct CDR3 sequences; 25% of these occur just once. The ten largest clones take up roughly a quarter of the sample.

The CDR3 measures 14 amino acids from cysteine to phenylalanine. This entry keeps only the CDR3 DNA: 42 bases, framed from base 1. The germline V gene (reference sequence) supplies CDR1 DFQATT and CDR2 SNEGSKA. Trimming leaves V shorter by 4 bases and J shorter by 7 bases, with the junction holding 8 bases beyond the gene matches. The data belong to a study of neurological immune-mediated disorders (dated by TCRdb to about 2019). About the study as a whole: Peripheral blood TCR-beta repertoires from HTLV-I-associated myelopathy (HAM/TSP) patients, multiple sclerosis patients and healthy controls were compared by UMI-based sequencing. Longitudinal samples, technical triplicates and paired sorted CD4+ and CD8+ T-cell subsets, alongside PBMC samples, were included among the approximately 110 TCR-beta libraries. Of the 68 subjects in the cohort, some 15 were HAM/TSP patients, about 34 were multiple sclerosis patients, and approximately 20 were healthy controls. What the authors observed across the whole study: No identical CDR3 amino acid sequences were shared among expanded clones across subjects, suggesting private TCR-beta repertoires in all groups. The highest TCR clonal expansion was observed in HAM/TSP patients, whereas the lowest was observed in MS patients, even when compared with healthy controls.

The V gene is TRBV20-1 and the J gene is TRBJ2-2, and 8 junction bases match TRBD1. The receptor was isolated from a woman aged 70-85 years in good health. The sample comprised PBMCs. The encoded CDR3 is CSAIRTGRLGELFF. In nucleotides, the sequence is TGCAGTGCTATCCGGACAGGGCGACTCGGGGAGCTGTTTTTT.